Listed here are 5 T cell receptor beta chains from one sample, sequenced in a study of blood T cell repertoires in COVID-19. Generated by immunoSEQ multiplex PCR, the TCRdb table keeps only in-frame clones and is missing some. The sample includes roughly 240,000 clones, roughly 85% seen only once; the top ten take 8.5% to 9.5%. What was sequenced was PBMCs or T cells enriched from blood (not recorded which). These receptors were taken from a woman between 50 and 59 years old with acute COVID-19.

Note on this clone: Other DNA sequences from this sample encode an identical CDR3 as well. The CDR3 DNA sequence: TGCGCCAGCAGCTTTGCTAGCGGGGGACAAGAGACCCAGTACTTC. This gives the protein CASSFASGGQETQYF. The chain links TRBV5-1 to TRBJ2-5; 10 positions agree with TRBD2. Germline CDR1 and CDR2: SGHRS and YFSETQ. This CDR3 comprises 15 residues. V lost 2 bases, J lost 2 bases, and 3 bases stayed unmatched.

About this clone: Other DNA sequences from this sample encode an identical CDR3 as well. V gene TRBV18 combines with J gene TRBJ1-1; D ambiguous. V dropped 1 base and J dropped 1 base, with 7 bases sitting between them. The CDR3 loop spans 14 amino acids. CDR1 KGHSH and CDR2 LQKENI come from the germline V gene. The CDR3 DNA reads as TGTGCCAGCTCACCACGAACCGGGAACACTGAAGCTTTCTTT. As protein: CASSPRTGNTEAFF.

The chain couples TRBV19 to TRBJ1-5; tentative D call: TRBD1 (5 bases). From germline, CDR1 is LNHDA and CDR2 SQIVND (reference sequence). The CDR3 runs to 14 residues. Trimming removed 7 bases from V and 2 bases from J, with 12 bases in between. In nucleotides, the CDR3 is TGTGCCAGTACTGCAGGGCTTGGCAATCAGCCCCAGCATTTT. Amino acids: CASTAGLGNQPQHF.

The V and J genes are TRBV6-2 or TRBV6-3 and TRBJ2-1; D uncertain. The V end lost 4 bases, the J end lost 5 bases, and 3 bases lay between the germline ends. The CDR3 runs 11 residues. CDR1 MNHEY and CDR2 SVGEGT come from the germline V gene. The CDR3 here is CASSFDNEQFF. The CDR3 bases are TGTGCCAGCAGTTTCGACAATGAGCAGTTCTTC.

The rearrangement uses TRBV10-3 and TRBJ1-6, with D hard to call. The V gene lost 6 bases and the J gene lost 12 bases, with 15 bases spanning the gap. The germline V gene encodes CDR1 ENHRY and CDR2 SYGVKD. CDR3 length equals 13 residues. The CDR3 here is CAISRAAGEPLHF. The CDR3 DNA is TGTGCCATCAGCCGGGCCGCCGGGGAACCCCTCCACTTT.